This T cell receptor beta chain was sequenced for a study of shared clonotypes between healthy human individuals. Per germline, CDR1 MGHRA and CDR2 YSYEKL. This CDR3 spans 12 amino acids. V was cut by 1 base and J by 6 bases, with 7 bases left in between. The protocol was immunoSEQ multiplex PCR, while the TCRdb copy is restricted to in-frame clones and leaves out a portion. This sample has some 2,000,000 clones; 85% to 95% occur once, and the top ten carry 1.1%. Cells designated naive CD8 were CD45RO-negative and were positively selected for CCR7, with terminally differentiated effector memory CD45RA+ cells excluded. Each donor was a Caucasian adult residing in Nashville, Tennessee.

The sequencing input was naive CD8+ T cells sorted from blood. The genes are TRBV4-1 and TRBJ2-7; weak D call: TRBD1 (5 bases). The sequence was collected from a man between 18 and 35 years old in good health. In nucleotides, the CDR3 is TGCGCCAGCAGCCAAGCAGGGATCGAGCAGTACTTC. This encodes CASSQAGIEQYF.